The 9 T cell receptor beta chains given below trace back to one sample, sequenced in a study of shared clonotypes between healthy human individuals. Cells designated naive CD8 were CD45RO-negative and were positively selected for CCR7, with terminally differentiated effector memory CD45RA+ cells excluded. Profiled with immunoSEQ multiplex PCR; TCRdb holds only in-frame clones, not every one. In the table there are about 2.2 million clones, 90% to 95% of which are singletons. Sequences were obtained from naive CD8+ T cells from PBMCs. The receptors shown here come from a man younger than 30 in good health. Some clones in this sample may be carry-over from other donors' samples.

The CDR3 nucleotides read TGTGCCAGCAGCGGACAGGGGGCGGAAGCCTGGTCCACAGATACGCAGTATTTT. Encoded protein: CASSGQGAEAWSTDTQYF. The J gene is TRBJ2-3, the V gene TRBV27, with TRBD1 identical over 11 bases. The CDR3 consists of 18 residues. Per the germline V gene, CDR1 is MNHEY and CDR2 is SMNVEV (reference sequence). Trimming removed 6 bases from V and 2 bases from J; junction bases left unmatched: 13.

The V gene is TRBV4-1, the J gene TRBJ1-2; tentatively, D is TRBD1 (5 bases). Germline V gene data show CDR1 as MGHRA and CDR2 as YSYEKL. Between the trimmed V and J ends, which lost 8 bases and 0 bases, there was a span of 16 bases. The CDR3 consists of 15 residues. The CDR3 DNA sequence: TGCGCCAGCTCCCTGAGGAGGGACCCTAACTATGGCTACACCTTC. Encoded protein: CASSLRRDPNYGYTF.

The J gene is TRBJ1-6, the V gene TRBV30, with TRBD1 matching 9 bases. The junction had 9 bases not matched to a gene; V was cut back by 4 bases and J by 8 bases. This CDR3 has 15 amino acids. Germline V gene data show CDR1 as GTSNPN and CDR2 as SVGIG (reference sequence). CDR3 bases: TGTGCCTGGACCCCCCCGGGACAGGGTTATTCACCCCTCCACTTT. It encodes CAWTPPGQGYSPLHF.

This CDR3 reads CASSSPSWPPQHF. The CDR3, as DNA: TGTGCCAGCAGTTCCCCTTCCTGGCCGCCCCAGCATTTT. The chain employs TRBV28 and TRBJ1-5, with D uncertain. The CDR3 length is 13 residues. The V gene lost 4 bases and the J gene lost 9 bases, with 13 bases spanning the gap. Germline V gene sequence: CDR1 MDHEN, CDR2 SYDVKM.

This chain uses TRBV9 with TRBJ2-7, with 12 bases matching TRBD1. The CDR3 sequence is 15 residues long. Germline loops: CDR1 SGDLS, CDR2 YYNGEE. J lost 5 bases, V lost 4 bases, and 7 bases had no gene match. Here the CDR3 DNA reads TGTGCCAGCAGCACGTCAGGGACAGGGGGCGACGAGCAGTACTTC. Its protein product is CASSTSGTGGDEQYF.

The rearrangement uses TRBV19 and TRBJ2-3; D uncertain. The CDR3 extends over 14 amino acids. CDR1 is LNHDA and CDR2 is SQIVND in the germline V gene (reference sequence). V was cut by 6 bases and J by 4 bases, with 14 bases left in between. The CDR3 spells CASRPRLRADTQYF. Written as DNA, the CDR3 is TGTGCCAGTAGACCCCGACTCAGAGCAGATACGCAGTATTTT. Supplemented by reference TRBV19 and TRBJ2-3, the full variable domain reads DGGITQSPKYLFRKEGQNVTLSCEQNLNHDAMYWYRQDPGQGLRLIYYSQIVNDFQKGDIAEGYSVSREKKESFPLTVTSAQKNPTAFYLCASRPRLRADTQYFGPGTRLTVL.

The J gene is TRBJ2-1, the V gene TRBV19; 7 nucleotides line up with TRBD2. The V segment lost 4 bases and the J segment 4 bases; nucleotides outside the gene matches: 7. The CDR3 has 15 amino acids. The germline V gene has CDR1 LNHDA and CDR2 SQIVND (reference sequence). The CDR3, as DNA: TGTGCCAGTAGTACCGTTGCGGGAGCTTACAATGAGCAGTTCTTC. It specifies CASSTVAGAYNEQFF.

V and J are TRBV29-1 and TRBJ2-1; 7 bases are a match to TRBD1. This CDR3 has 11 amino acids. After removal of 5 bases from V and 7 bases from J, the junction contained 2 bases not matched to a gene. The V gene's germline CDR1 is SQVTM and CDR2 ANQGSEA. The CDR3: CSVTGVNEQFF. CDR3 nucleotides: TGCAGCGTTACAGGGGTGAATGAGCAGTTCTTC.

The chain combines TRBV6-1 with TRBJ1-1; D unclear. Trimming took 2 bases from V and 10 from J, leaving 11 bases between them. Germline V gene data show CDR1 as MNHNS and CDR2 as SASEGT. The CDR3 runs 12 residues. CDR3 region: CASSERGLGAFF. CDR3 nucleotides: TGTGCCAGCAGTGAACGTGGGCTTGGAGCTTTCTTT.